Presented here are 10 T cell receptor beta chains from one specimen sequenced in a study of blood T cell repertoires in COVID-19. TCRdb's table, derived via immunoSEQ multiplex PCR, lists solely in-frame clones and lacks some. The repertoire includes tens of thousands of clones, around 84% of them detected once, and 12% sits in the top ten. Sequences were obtained from peripheral blood. These receptors were collected from a human donor in a cohort sampled during active COVID-19.

This clone was detected a few times. Other DNA sequences in the same sample also yield this CDR3. The chain couples TRBV19 to TRBJ1-5; TRBD1 matches 7 bases. Losses at the gene ends were 2 bases for V and 4 bases for J; bases not matched to a gene: 5. The CDR3 length is 15 residues. Germline loops: CDR1 LNHDA, CDR2 SQIVND (reference sequence). The CDR3 sequence is CASSITGTDNQPQHF. CDR3 in DNA: TGTGCCAGTAGTATAACCGGGACAGATAATCAGCCCCAGCATTTT.

J is TRBJ2-7 and V is TRBV25-1; tentatively, D is TRBD1 (5 bases). This CDR3 spans 14 amino acids. Trimming cost V 3 bases and J 2 bases, with 11 bases left between them. Looked up from germline, CDR1 is MGHDK and CDR2 is SYGVNS. The CDR3, as DNA: TGTGCCAGCAGTGAGGCAGGGTTGACCTACGAGCAGTACTTC. Encoded protein: CASSEAGLTYEQYF.

The V gene is TRBV12-3 or TRBV12-4, the J gene TRBJ1-3; D remains ambiguous. CDR3 length: 12 residues. Trimming cost V 6 bases and J 2 bases, with 5 bases left between them. The CDR3 region is CASRTTGNTIYF. CDR3 DNA: TGTGCCAGCAGGACTACTGGAAACACCATATATTTT.

V is TRBV2 and J is TRBJ1-5, with TRBD1 identical over 9 bases. The CDR3 runs 15 residues. Germline-derived CDR1 and CDR2 are SNHLY and FYNNEI. The V gene end was trimmed by 5 bases and the J gene end by 7 bases; junction bases not matched to a gene: 9. CDR3 residues: CASSWGTGREQPQHF. CDR3 coding DNA: TGTGCCAGCAGTTGGGGGACAGGGAGGGAACAGCCCCAGCATTTT.

This sequence joins TRBV11-2 and TRBJ2-1; a possible D gene is TRBD1 (5 bases). The CDR3 has 14 residues. CDR1 and CDR2 (germline): SGHAT, FQNNGV. Trimming left V 1 base short and J 7 bases short, with 11 bases between. In nucleotides, the CDR3 is TGTGCCAGCAGCTTAGTCCCAGGGTGGAATGAGCAGTTCTTC. It encodes CASSLVPGWNEQFF.

The V call is TRBV4-1, the J call TRBJ2-1; 14 bases line up with TRBD2. Trimming at V came to 3 bases and at J to 0 bases, leaving 10 bases not matched to a gene. The CDR3 totals 20 residues. Per germline, CDR1 MGHRA and CDR2 YSYEKL. CDR3 amino acids: CASSHETSGGAVSSYNEQFF. The CDR3 DNA reads TGCGCCAGCAGCCATGAGACTAGCGGGGGGGCTGTAAGCTCCTACAATGAGCAGTTCTTC.

V gene TRBV6-6 combines with J gene TRBJ1-3; 7 bases are a match to TRBD1. With 5 bases clipped from V and 4 bases from J, the junction kept 17 bases outside the gene matches. The CDR3 loop spans 18 amino acids. CDR1 and CDR2 (germline): MNHNY, SVGAGI (reference sequence). The CDR3 DNA follows: TGTGCCAGCAGTCCTAGCGCCCTCCTACAGGGGCGAGGAAACACCATATATTTT. It specifies CASSPSALLQGRGNTIYF.

This chain uses TRBV5-5 with TRBJ1-1; D unresolved. CDR1 is SGHKS and CDR2 is YYEKEE in the germline V gene (reference sequence). CDR3 length: 13 residues. The V end lost 5 bases, the J end lost 5 bases, and 13 bases lay between the germline ends. The DNA for the CDR3 is TGTGCCAGCAGACGCGGAGTGTCGACTGAAGCTTTCTTT. Residues: CASRRGVSTEAFF.

This CDR3 reads CASSSGNSYNEQFF. The DNA of the CDR3 is TGCGCCAGCAGTTCCGGGAACTCCTACAATGAGCAGTTCTTC. J is TRBJ2-1 and V is TRBV10-2; D might be TRBD2 (5 bases). The V end was cut by 5 bases, the J end by 0 bases, with 8 bases between. The germline CDR1 and CDR2 sequences are WSHSY and SAAADI. The CDR3 is made up of 14 amino acids.

V gene TRBV7-9 combines with J gene TRBJ2-3; D is uncertain. The germline gives CDR1 SEHNR, CDR2 FQNEAQ (reference sequence). V was clipped by 5 bases and J by 5 bases, with 5 bases between them. This CDR3 has 11 amino acids. Here the CDR3 reads CASSRQDTQYF. CDR3 in DNA: TGTGCCAGCAGCAGACAAGATACGCAGTATTTT.